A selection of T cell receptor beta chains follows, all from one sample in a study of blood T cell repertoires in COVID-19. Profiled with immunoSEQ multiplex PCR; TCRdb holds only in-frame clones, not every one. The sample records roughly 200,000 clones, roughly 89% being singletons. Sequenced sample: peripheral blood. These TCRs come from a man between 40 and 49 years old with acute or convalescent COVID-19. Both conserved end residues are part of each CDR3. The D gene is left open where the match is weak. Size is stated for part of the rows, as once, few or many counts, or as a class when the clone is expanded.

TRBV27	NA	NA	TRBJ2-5	CASSPRASGETQYF	TGTGCCAGCAGCCCTCGAGCCTCGGGGGAGACCCAGTACTTC
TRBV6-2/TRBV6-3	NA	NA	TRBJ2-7	CASSLRGSATYEQYF	TGTGCCAGCAGCCTCCGGGGTAGCGCTACCTACGAGCAGTACTTC
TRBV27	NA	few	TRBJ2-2	CASRGLRTGELFF	TGTGCCAGCAGAGGACTGAGAACCGGGGAGCTGTTTTTT
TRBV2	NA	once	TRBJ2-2	CASSWGLRNTGELFF	TGTGCCAGCAGTTGGGGACTGCGGAACACCGGGGAGCTGTTTTTT
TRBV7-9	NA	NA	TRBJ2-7	CASSLVTSTYEQYF	TGTGCCAGCAGCTTAGTCACTTCTACTTACGAGCAGTACTTC
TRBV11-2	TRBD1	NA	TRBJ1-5	CGLRGRQPQHF	TGTGGTTTAAGGGGGCGCCAGCCCCAGCATTTT
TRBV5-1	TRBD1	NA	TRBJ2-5	CASSLGTGIQETQYF	TGCGCCAGCAGCTTGGGGACAGGGATTCAAGAGACCCAGTACTTC
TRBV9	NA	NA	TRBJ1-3	CASGSGRRGSGNTIYF	TGTGCCAGCGGGAGTGGACGGCGGGGCTCTGGAAACACCATATATTTT
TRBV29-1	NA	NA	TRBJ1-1	CSVAGHLNTEAFF	TGCAGCGTTGCGGGACATTTGAACACTGAAGCTTTCTTT
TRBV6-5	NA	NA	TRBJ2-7	CASSRDPGGEQYF	TGTGCCAGCAGCCGGGACCCCGGGGGCGAGCAGTACTTC
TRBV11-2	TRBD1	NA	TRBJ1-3	CASSYGTGGGNTIYF	TGTGCCAGCAGCTACGGGACAGGGGGCGGAAACACCATATATTTT
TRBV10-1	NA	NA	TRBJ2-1	CASSGGTGAANYNEQFF	TGCGCCAGCAGTGGGGGGACGGGAGCGGCAAACTACAATGAGCAGTTCTTC
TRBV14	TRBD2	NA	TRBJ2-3	CASSQNSGRAHYTQYF	TGTGCCAGCAGCCAGAATAGCGGGAGAGCCCACTATACGCAGTATTTT
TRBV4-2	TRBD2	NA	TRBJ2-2	CASSPRLAGANTGELFF	TGTGCCAGCAGCCCGCGACTAGCGGGGGCCAACACCGGGGAGCTGTTTTTT
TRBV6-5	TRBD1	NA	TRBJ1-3	CASSYSGRGTGNTIYF	TGTGCCAGCAGTTATAGCGGCAGGGGGACTGGAAACACCATATATTTT
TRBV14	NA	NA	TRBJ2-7	CASSQDIGVRADEQYF	TGTGCCAGCAGCCAAGATATAGGGGTACGGGCCGACGAGCAGTACTTC
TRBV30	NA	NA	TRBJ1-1	CAWSPGQGNGAFF	TGTGCCTGGAGCCCGGGGCAGGGGAATGGAGCTTTCTTT